Below are 24 T cell receptor beta chains sequenced from a single sample in a study of T cell changes during pregnancy in multiple sclerosis. The protocol was immunoSEQ multiplex PCR, while the TCRdb copy is restricted to in-frame clones and leaves out a portion. The sample has 78,000 or so clones; around 92% are singletons. This specimen consisted of peripheral blood, obtained before pregnancy. These TCRs come from a female donor with multiple sclerosis, enrolled in a pregnancy study.

This clone was seen just once. V usage is TRBV28 and J usage is TRBJ2-7; possible D gene TRBD2, 6 bases. V shed 6 bases and J shed 2 bases, with 14 bases lying between them. CDR3 length: 14 residues. Germline V gene data show CDR1 as MDHEN and CDR2 as SYDVKM. The CDR3 DNA reads as TGTGCCAGCAGCCCCCCGGGAGCTCCCTACGAGCAGTACTTC. As protein: CASSPPGAPYEQYF.

This chain uses TRBV5-1 with TRBJ2-3, with TRBD2 matching over 16 bases. Germline V CDR1 and CDR2: SGHRS, YFSETQ. CDR3 size: 19 residues. With V trimmed by 3 bases and J by 0 bases, 7 bases remained unmatched. The CDR3 coding sequence is TGCGCCAGCAGCTCGGGACTAGCGGGAGGGGGACCTAGCACAGATACGCAGTATTTT. Its translation: CASSSGLAGGGPSTDTQYF. The entire variable domain, with the rest obtained from reference TRBV5-1 and TRBJ2-3, is as follows: KAGVTQTPRYLIKTRGQQVTLSCSPISGHRSVSWYQQTPGQGLQFLFEYFSETQRNKGNFPGRFSGRQFSNSRSEMNVSTLELGDSALYLCASSSGLAGGGPSTDTQYFGPGTRLTVL.

To note about this clone: At one of its ends the junction is not consistent with the germline gene, which may arise from a read error. The chain couples TRBV23-1 to TRBJ2-7; D might be TRBD2 (5 bases). TRBV23-1 qualifies as an ORF whose function is uncertain. The CDR3 extends over 14 amino acids. The CDR3 DNA follows: TGCGCCAGCAGTCAATTGGCTAGCTCCTGCGAGCAGTACTTC. It specifies CASSQLASSCEQYF.

The rearrangement uses TRBV4-2 and TRBJ2-7; 7 bases match TRBD1. The CDR3 has 14 amino acids. Germline V CDR1 and CDR2: LGHNA, YNFKEQ. V lost 4 bases and J lost 2; bases outside the gene matches: 5. DNA for the CDR3: TGTGCCAGCAGCCCCGGACAGGCCGCCTACGAGCAGTACTTC. As protein: CASSPGQAAYEQYF.

This clone was counted a single time. This chain connects TRBV7-9 to TRBJ2-1; 10 positions agree with TRBD1. The CDR3 contains 16 residues. CDR1 is SEHNR and CDR2 is FQNEAQ in the germline V gene (reference sequence). V shed 1 base, J shed 4 bases, and the junction held 4 bases outside the gene matches. CDR3 coding DNA: TGTGCCAGCAGCTTAGGTCGGGGACAGGGGTACAATGAGCAGTTCTTC. Encoded protein: CASSLGRGQGYNEQFF.

In this sample, this clone turned up a few times. J is TRBJ2-7 and V is TRBV2; 8 bases agree with TRBD2. The V and J ends lost 5 bases and 2 bases, in that order; junction bases with no gene match: 11. CDR1 SNHLY and CDR2 FYNNEI come from the germline V gene. The CDR3 covers 16 residues. CDR3 residues: CASSSPGGGRAYEQYF. The CDR3 DNA reads TGTGCCAGCAGTTCTCCGGGCGGGGGGCGCGCCTACGAGCAGTACTTC.

This chain uses TRBV5-1 with TRBJ2-7; D is perhaps TRBD2 (5 bases). Trimming left V 4 bases short and J 3 bases short, with 14 bases between. The V gene's germline CDR1 is SGHRS and CDR2 YFSETQ. This CDR3 has 14 amino acids. CDR3 in amino acids: CASSPDPGIYEQYF. The CDR3 bases are TGCGCCAGCAGCCCTGATCCGGGAATCTACGAGCAGTACTTC.

This rearrangement joins TRBV5-8 to TRBJ1-4; 9 nucleotides agree with TRBD1. V was pared by 4 bases and J by 3 bases, with 7 bases of the junction left unmatched. This CDR3 spans 16 amino acids. Germline CDR1 and CDR2: SGHTS and YDEGEE. The CDR3 protein is CASSPGQGPPNEKLFF. DNA of the CDR3: TGTGCCAGCAGCCCCGGACAGGGGCCTCCTAATGAAAAACTGTTTTTT.

This chain links TRBV2 with TRBJ2-5; a possible D gene is TRBD1 (5 bases). The CDR3 is 13 amino acids. Germline loops: CDR1 SNHLY, CDR2 FYNNEI. Trimming cost V 6 bases and J 5 bases, with 13 bases left between them. The CDR3 DNA sequence: TGTGCCAGCAGGCGACAGATGACGGAGACCCAGTACTTC. The encoded protein is CASRRQMTETQYF.

The chain couples TRBV19 to TRBJ2-1; D possibly corresponds to TRBD1 (5 bases). Germline lookup yields CDR1 LNHDA and CDR2 SQIVND (reference sequence). CDR3 length: 10 amino acids. V lost 10 bases and J 9 bases, leaving 10 bases between the germline ends. CDR3 protein: CATGQSEQFF. DNA of the CDR3: TGTGCCACCGGACAAAGTGAGCAGTTCTTC.

The J gene is TRBJ1-5, the V gene TRBV7-8, with D possibly TRBD1 on 5 matching bases. V was trimmed by 8 bases and J by 4 bases, leaving 15 bases between them. This CDR3 is 14 amino acids long. The germline CDR1 and CDR2 sequences are SGHVS and FQNEAQ. This CDR3 is CASGGGSGNQPQHF. DNA of the CDR3: TGTGCCAGCGGGGGGGGTAGTGGAAATCAGCCCCAGCATTTT.

This clone was seen only once. This sequence joins TRBV29-1 and TRBJ2-7; D might be TRBD1 (6 bases). Looked up from germline, CDR1 is SQVTM and CDR2 is ANQGSEA. Trimming left V 3 bases short and J 7 bases short, with 13 bases between. CDR3 length: 12 residues. The CDR3 coding sequence is TGCAGCGTTGAGGTGGGGGCGAGGGAGCAGTACTTC. This translates into CSVEVGAREQYF.

The chain carries TRBV6-6 and TRBJ2-1, with TRBD1 identical over 7 bases. The J segment lost 10 bases and the V segment lost 0 bases, leaving 3 bases of the junction unmatched. The V gene's germline CDR1 is MNHNY and CDR2 SVGAGI (reference sequence). The CDR3 runs 13 residues. The DNA of the CDR3 is TGTGCCAGCAGTTACTCCAGGGGGTTGGAGCAGTTCTTC. Translation gives CASSYSRGLEQFF.

The V gene is TRBV15, the J gene TRBJ1-2, with 8 bases fitting TRBD1. Looked up from germline, CDR1 is LNHNV and CDR2 is YYDKDF (reference sequence). This CDR3 contains 15 residues. J was trimmed by 0 bases and V by 4 bases; bases with no gene match: 4. CDR3 protein: CATSIDRGANYGYTF. CDR3 nucleotide sequence: TGTGCCACCAGCATCGACAGGGGTGCTAACTATGGCTACACCTTC.

The chain combines TRBV29-1 with TRBJ1-2, with 8 nucleotides matching TRBD1. CDR1 and CDR2 (germline): SQVTM, ANQGSEA. J gave up 8 bases and V 6 bases, and 5 bases lay outside the gene matches. The CDR3 extends over 11 amino acids. CDR3 in DNA: TGCAGCGTCGGACAGGGAGTGGGCTACACCTTC. Amino acid sequence: CSVGQGVGYTF.

V is TRBV2 and J is TRBJ2-7, with TRBD2 matching 11 bases. Trimming took 3 bases from V and 2 from J; bases not matched to a gene: 18. This CDR3 is 20 amino acids long. Germline CDR1 SNHLY, CDR2 FYNNEI. The CDR3 reads CASSDGGSGRALLRPYEQYF. The CDR3 nucleotides read TGTGCCAGCAGTGATGGAGGTAGCGGGAGGGCCCTCTTGAGACCCTACGAGCAGTACTTC. The full variable domain, completed using reference TRBV2 and TRBJ2-7, is EPEVTQTPSHQVTQMGQEVILRCVPISNHLYFYWYRQILGQKVEFLVSFYNNEISEKSEIFDDQFSVERPDGSNFTLKIRSTKLEDSAMYFCASSDGGSGRALLRPYEQYFGPGTRLTVT.

The rearrangement links TRBV28 to TRBJ1-3; the D gene is possibly TRBD1 (6 bases). The CDR3 length is 15 residues. Per germline, CDR1 MDHEN and CDR2 SYDVKM. V was clipped by 3 bases and J by 7 bases, with 16 bases between them. In nucleotides, the CDR3 is TGTGCCAGCAGTTTGGACAACAGGGAACTGAACACCATATATTTT. Amino acids: CASSLDNRELNTIYF.

This rearrangement joins TRBV18 to TRBJ2-1; 11 bases match TRBD2. The germline gives CDR1 KGHSH, CDR2 LQKENI. This CDR3 is 17 amino acids long. V gave up 6 bases and J gave up 5 bases; unmatched junction bases: 12. The CDR3, as DNA: TGTGCCAGCTCGGTCGCTTTTGGGACTAGCGGTCACAATGAGCAGTTCTTC. Its translation is CASSVAFGTSGHNEQFF.

CDR3 nucleotides: TGTGCCAGCAAAGGAGGCACTGAAGCTTTCTTT. Translated: CASKGGTEAFF. The chain is built from TRBV10-3 and TRBJ1-1, with D unresolved. CDR1 ENHRY and CDR2 SYGVKD come from the germline V gene. CDR3 size: 11 residues. Trimming stripped 10 bases from V and 4 bases from J, with 10 bases between.

The genes are TRBV4-2 and TRBJ2-3, with 8 positions matching TRBD2. The junction had 13 bases not matched to a gene; V was cut back by 1 base and J by 1 base. CDR1 and CDR2 (germline): LGHNA, YNFKEQ. The length of the CDR3 is 19 residues. The CDR3 sequence is CASSQVGAGVSIGTDTQYF. CDR3 DNA: TGTGCCAGCAGCCAAGTTGGAGCGGGAGTTAGTATTGGCACAGATACGCAGTATTTT.

The chain has TRBV9 and TRBJ2-7; D is unclear. From germline, CDR1 is SGDLS and CDR2 YYNGEE. V was trimmed by 0 bases and J by 2 bases, leaving 9 bases between them. This CDR3 contains 14 residues. CDR3 region: CASSVGSRTYEQYF. Written as DNA, the CDR3 is TGTGCCAGCAGCGTAGGGTCTAGGACCTACGAGCAGTACTTC. Filled out from reference TRBV9 and TRBJ2-7, the complete variable domain reads DSGVTQTPKHLITATGQRVTLRCSPRSGDLSVYWYQQSLDQGLQFLIQYYNGEERAKGNILERFSAQQFPDLHSELNLSSLELGDSALYFCASSVGSRTYEQYFGPGTRLTVT.

V gene TRBV5-6 combines with J gene TRBJ2-3; TRBD2 aligns across 10 bases. This CDR3 region has 17 residues. V was clipped by 1 base and J by 1 base; unmatched bases: 6. In germline, CDR1 is SGHDT, CDR2 YYEEEE. The CDR3 protein is CASSLRTSGPGTDTQYF. DNA for the CDR3: TGTGCCAGCAGCTTGAGGACTAGCGGACCTGGCACAGATACGCAGTATTTT.

This sequence joins TRBV7-8 and TRBJ2-7; D remains unclear. The length of the CDR3 is 14 residues. The germline V gene encodes CDR1 SGHVS and CDR2 FQNEAQ. The ends were cut back, 2 bases at V and 0 bases at J, with 8 bases in the middle. The CDR3 coding sequence is TGTGCCAGCAGCTTATTGGTGAGCTCCTACGAGCAGTACTTC. As protein: CASSLLVSSYEQYF.

This clone was detected once. V and J are TRBV7-3 and TRBJ2-7; 8 positions agree with TRBD1. This CDR3 is built from 13 residues. Trimming removed 5 bases from V and 3 bases from J; junction bases left unmatched: 3. Germline V gives CDR1 SGHTA, CDR2 FQGTGA. The DNA for the CDR3 is TGTGCCAGCAGCCAGGGGGCCTACTACGAGCAGTACTTC. Translated, it gives CASSQGAYYEQYF.